The TCR beta chain described here comes from a study of blood T cell repertoires in COVID-19. Libraries were prepared by immunoSEQ multiplex PCR; TCRdb keeps only in-frame clonotypes and omits some of them. The data show about 270,000 clones, around nine tenths seen once. CDR1 and CDR2 from the germline V gene are SGHAT and FQNNGV. V gave up 2 bases and J gave up 2 bases, with 9 bases separating them. This CDR3 has 14 amino acids. The genes are TRBV11-2 and TRBJ2-5; D is possibly TRBD2 (5 bases). The receptor was derived from a woman aged 18-29 years who had recovered from COVID-19. Sequences were obtained from PBMCs or T cells enriched from blood (not recorded which). In DNA, the CDR3 is TGTGCCAGCAGCTTACGGCTAGCTCAAGAGACCCAGTACTTC. Translated: CASSLRLAQETQYF.